At least ten counts were recorded for the clone carrying this T cell receptor beta chain. The antigen is not known. The data are from a study of regulatory T cells in long-lasting Graves disease. iRepertoire HTBI primers and Arm-PCR of CDR3 regions built TCR beta libraries. TCRdb reprocessed the multiplex PCR reads via MiXCR and lists one record per CDR3 protein. The top ten hold 13% to 15% of the sample, which has roughly 250,000 distinct CDR3 sequences, about 20% seen once. Study-wide results and caveats: Those with persistent Graves' had less TCR diversity than newly diagnosed patients. Persistent patients had a count of shared public clonotypes (2,741) that exceeded that of new patients (about 870).

The CDR3 extends over 15 amino acids. Trimming pared 4 bases from V and 0 bases from J, leaving 13 bases between. Documented time point: newly diagnosed GD, antithyroid drugs for less than 3 months. Generation of the TCR library employed RNA extracted from PBMCs. The same data also contributed to another study, on T cells in Graves' hyperthyroidism and ophthalmopathy. Per that paper: RT-PCR in the first round (using the HTBI primer set) targeted the TCR CDR3. With a median lead of roughly 6.8 months before onset, the model predicted ophthalmopathy.

This clonotype was obtained from a woman in her twenties or thirties with Graves disease. This specimen consisted of peripheral blood mononuclear cells (PBMCs), obtained at new diagnosis, from a patient treated with antithyroid drugs. The chain recombines TRBV12-3 or TRBV12-4 with TRBJ2-7; D not resolved. CDR3 sequence: CASSYSVKISYEQYF. The CDR3 nucleotides read TGTGCCAGCAGTTACAGCGTAAAGATCTCCTACGAGCAGTACTTC.